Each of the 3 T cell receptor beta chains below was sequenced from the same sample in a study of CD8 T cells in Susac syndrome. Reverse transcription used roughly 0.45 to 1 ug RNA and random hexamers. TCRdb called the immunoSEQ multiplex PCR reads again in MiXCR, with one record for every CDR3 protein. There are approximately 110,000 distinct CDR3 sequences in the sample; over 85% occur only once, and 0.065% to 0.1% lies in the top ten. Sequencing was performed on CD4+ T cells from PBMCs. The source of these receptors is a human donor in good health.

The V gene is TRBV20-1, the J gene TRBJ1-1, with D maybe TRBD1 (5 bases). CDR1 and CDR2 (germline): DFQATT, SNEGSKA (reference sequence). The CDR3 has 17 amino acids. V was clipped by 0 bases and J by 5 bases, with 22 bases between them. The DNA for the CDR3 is TGCAGTGCTAGAGATTGGGCAGGGAGGGGACGTGAGACTGAAGCTTTCTTT. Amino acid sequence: CSARDWAGRGRETEAFF.

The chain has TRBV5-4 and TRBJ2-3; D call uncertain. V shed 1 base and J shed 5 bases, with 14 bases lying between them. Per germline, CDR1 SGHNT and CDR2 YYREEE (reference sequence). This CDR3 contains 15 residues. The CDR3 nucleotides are TGTGCCAGCAGCTTGAATGGTCATTCCGGAGATACGCAGTATTTT. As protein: CASSLNGHSGDTQYF. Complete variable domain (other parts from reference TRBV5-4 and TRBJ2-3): ETGVTQSPTHLIKTRGQQVTLRCSSQSGHNTVSWYQQALGQGPQFIFQYYREEENGRGNFPPRFSGLQFPNYSSELNVNALELDDSALYLCASSLNGHSGDTQYFGPGTRLTVL.

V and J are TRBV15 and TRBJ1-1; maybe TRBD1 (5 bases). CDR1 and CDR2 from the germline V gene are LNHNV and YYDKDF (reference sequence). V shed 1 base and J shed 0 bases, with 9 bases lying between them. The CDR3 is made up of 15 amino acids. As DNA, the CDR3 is TGTGCCACCAGCAGAGGGGGGAGCTTGAACACTGAAGCTTTCTTT. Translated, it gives CATSRGGSLNTEAFF.